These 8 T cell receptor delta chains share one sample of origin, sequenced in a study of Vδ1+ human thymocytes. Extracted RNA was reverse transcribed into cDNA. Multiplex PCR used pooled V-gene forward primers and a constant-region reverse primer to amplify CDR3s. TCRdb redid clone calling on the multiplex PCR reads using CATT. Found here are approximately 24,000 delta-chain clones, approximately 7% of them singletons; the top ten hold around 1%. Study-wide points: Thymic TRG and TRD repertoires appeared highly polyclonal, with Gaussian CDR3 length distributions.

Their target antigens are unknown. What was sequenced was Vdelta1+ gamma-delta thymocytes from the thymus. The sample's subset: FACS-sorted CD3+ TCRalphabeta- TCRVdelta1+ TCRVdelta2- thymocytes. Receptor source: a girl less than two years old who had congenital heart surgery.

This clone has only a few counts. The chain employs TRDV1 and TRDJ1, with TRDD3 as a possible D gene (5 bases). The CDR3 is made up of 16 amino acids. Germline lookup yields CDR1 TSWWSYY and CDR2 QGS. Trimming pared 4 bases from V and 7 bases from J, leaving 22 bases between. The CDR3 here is CALGVATTGKLFKLIF. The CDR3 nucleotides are TGTGCTCTTGGGGTGGCTACGACGGGGAAACTATTTAAACTCATCTTT.

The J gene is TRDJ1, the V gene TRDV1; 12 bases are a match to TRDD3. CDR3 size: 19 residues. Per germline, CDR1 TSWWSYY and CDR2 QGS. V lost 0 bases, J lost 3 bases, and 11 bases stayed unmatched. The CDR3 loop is CALGELCVLGDTISDKLIF. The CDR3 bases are TGTGCTCTTGGGGAACTGTGCGTACTGGGGGATACTATCTCCGATAAACTCATCTTT.

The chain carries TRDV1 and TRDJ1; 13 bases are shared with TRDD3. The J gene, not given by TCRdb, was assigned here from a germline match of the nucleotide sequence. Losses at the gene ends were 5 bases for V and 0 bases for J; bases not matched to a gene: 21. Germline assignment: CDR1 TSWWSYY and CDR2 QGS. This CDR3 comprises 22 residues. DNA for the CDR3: TGTGCTCTTGGGACATCTCGTGGCCTGGTACTGGGGGATACGCGGTACACCGATAAACTCATCTTT. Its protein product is CALGTSRGLVLGDTRYTDKLIF.

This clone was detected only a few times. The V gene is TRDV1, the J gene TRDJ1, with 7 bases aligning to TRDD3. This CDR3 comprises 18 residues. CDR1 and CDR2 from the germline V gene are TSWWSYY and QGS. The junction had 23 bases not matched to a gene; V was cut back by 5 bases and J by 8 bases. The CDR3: CALGKGPRDDLGIDKLIF. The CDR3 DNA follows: TGTGCTCTTGGGAAGGGCCCGAGGGATGACTTGGGGATAGACAAACTCATCTTT.

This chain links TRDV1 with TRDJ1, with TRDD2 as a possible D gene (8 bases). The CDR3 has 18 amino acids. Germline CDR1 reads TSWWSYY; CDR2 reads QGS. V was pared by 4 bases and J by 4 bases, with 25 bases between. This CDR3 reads CALGVPLPTGIGVDKLIF. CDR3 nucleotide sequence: TGTGCTCTTGGGGTCCCTCTTCCTACGGGGATAGGGGTCGATAAACTCATCTTT.

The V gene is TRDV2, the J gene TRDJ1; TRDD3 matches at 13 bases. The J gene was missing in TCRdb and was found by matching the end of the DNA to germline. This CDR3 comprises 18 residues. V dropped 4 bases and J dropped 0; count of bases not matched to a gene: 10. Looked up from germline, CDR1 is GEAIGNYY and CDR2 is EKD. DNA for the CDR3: TGTGCCTGTGAATGGGTACTGGGGGATACGGTGTACACCGATAAACTCATCTTT. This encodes CACEWVLGDTVYTDKLIF.

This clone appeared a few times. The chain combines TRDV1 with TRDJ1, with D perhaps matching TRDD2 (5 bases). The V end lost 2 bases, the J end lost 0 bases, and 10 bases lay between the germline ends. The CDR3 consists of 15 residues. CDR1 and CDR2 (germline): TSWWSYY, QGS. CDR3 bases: TGTGCTCTTGGGGAAGTCCTAGTGTACACCGATAAACTCATCTTT. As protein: CALGEVLVYTDKLIF.

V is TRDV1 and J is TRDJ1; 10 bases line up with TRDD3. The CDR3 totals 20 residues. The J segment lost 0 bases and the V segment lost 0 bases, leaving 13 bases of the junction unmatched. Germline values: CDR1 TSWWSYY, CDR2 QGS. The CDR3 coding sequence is TGTGCTCTTGGGGAACTTTCCTTTTTGGGGGATACACCGTACACCGATAAACTCATCTTT. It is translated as CALGELSFLGDTPYTDKLIF.